These 21 T cell receptor beta chains came from one sample sequenced in a study of neoadjuvant nivolumab and ipilimumab in lung cancer. Sequenced by immunoSEQ multiplex PCR; TCRdb stores in-frame clones only, minus some. The sample records approximately 7,700 clones, approximately 91% being singletons. Sequencing was performed on tumor tissue, taken after neoadjuvant nivolumab, alone or with ipilimumab, at or shortly before surgery. The receptors here all came from an adult with non-small cell lung cancer. Some clones in this sample may be carry-over from other donors' samples.

The chain combines TRBV7-2 with TRBJ1-2, with 8 nucleotides matching TRBD1. The germline gives CDR1 SGHTA, CDR2 FQGNSA. The CDR3 is 16 residues long. Trimming cost V 7 bases and J 2 bases; bases outside gene matches: 12. Here the CDR3 DNA reads TGTGCCAGCATCGAGAGTGGGACAGGCACAAACTATGGCTACACCTTC. It codes for CASIESGTGTNYGYTF.

The chain combines TRBV19 with TRBJ1-5; unclear D gene. The CDR3 is 13 amino acids. The germline V gene has CDR1 LNHDA and CDR2 SQIVND (reference sequence). V lost 10 bases and J lost 2, with 12 bases in between. The CDR3 loop is CATQWEGNQPQHF. Here the CDR3 DNA reads TGTGCCACCCAATGGGAAGGCAATCAGCCCCAGCATTTT. Complete variable domain (other parts from reference TRBV19 and TRBJ1-5): DGGITQSPKYLFRKEGQNVTLSCEQNLNHDAMYWYRQDPGQGLRLIYYSQIVNDFQKGDIAEGYSVSREKKESFPLTVTSAQKNPTAFYLCATQWEGNQPQHFGDGTRLSIL.

The chain employs TRBV6-1 and TRBJ1-5, with 7 bases aligning to TRBD1. The CDR3 covers 15 residues. With V trimmed by 3 bases and J by 0 bases, 2 bases remained unmatched. Per germline, CDR1 MNHNS and CDR2 SASEGT. CDR3 region: CASSEAGGSNQPQHF. In nucleotides, the CDR3 is TGTGCCAGCAGTGAGGCAGGGGGTAGCAATCAGCCCCAGCATTTT.

The rearrangement uses TRBV29-1 and TRBJ2-7; D is possibly TRBD1 (7 bases). The CDR3 has 12 amino acids. V lost 7 bases and J lost 9, with 19 bases in between. Germline CDR1 reads SQVTM; CDR2 reads ANQGSEA. The CDR3 here is CSALVGRTGQYF. The CDR3 region has the DNA TGCAGCGCCTTGGTAGGGAGGACAGGGCAGTACTTC.

The chain uses TRBV7-9 and TRBJ2-7; a possible D gene is TRBD2 (6 bases). The CDR3 is 12 amino acids. The germline V gene has CDR1 SEHNR and CDR2 FQNEAQ (reference sequence). DNA of the CDR3: TGTGCGGTGGCGGGAAGTTGGTACGAGCAGTACTTC. Residues: CAVAGSWYEQYF.

The chain combines TRBV19 with TRBJ2-1, with D possibly being TRBD1 (5 bases). The germline V and J ends were trimmed by 6 bases and 7 bases, with 13 bases remaining between them. The CDR3 contains 13 residues. Germline CDR1 LNHDA, CDR2 SQIVND (reference sequence). The CDR3 coding sequence is TGTGCCAGTAGCCCCGACAGACGGAATGAGCAGTTCTTC. This codes for CASSPDRRNEQFF.

The chain joins TRBV29-1 to TRBJ2-7, with 8 bases identical to TRBD1. CDR3 length equals 12 residues. J lost 5 bases, V lost 6 bases, and 6 bases had no gene match. Germline V gene sequence: CDR1 SQVTM, CDR2 ANQGSEA. The CDR3 nucleotides are TGCAGCGTGGGGACAGGCGTAGACGAGCAGTACTTC. As protein: CSVGTGVDEQYF.

The J gene is TRBJ2-4, the V gene TRBV4-2; D is perhaps TRBD1 (6 bases). This CDR3 contains 17 residues. Germline V gene lookup returns CDR1 LGHNA and CDR2 YNFKEQ. The V end was cut by 2 bases, the J end by 0 bases, with 14 bases between. The CDR3 bases are TGTGCCAGCAGCCAAAATACAGGGAATAGAGCCAAAAACATTCAGTACTTC. This sequence encodes CASSQNTGNRAKNIQYF.

The gene calls are TRBV5-1 and TRBJ1-2; 8 nucleotides line up with TRBD1. Germline V gene lookup returns CDR1 SGHRS and CDR2 YFSETQ. The CDR3 covers 13 residues. V dropped 4 bases and J dropped 3; count of bases not matched to a gene: 2. CDR3 nucleotide sequence: TGCGCCAGCAGCCAGGACAGGGACTATGGCTACACCTTC. Amino acid sequence: CASSQDRDYGYTF. Combining the CDR3 with reference TRBV5-1 and TRBJ1-2 gives the whole variable domain KAGVTQTPRYLIKTRGQQVTLSCSPISGHRSVSWYQQTPGQGLQFLFEYFSETQRNKGNFPGRFSGRQFSNSRSEMNVSTLELGDSALYLCASSQDRDYGYTFGSGTRLTVV.

This chain uses TRBV5-4 with TRBJ2-1; D unclear. The CDR3 runs to 12 residues. Between the trimmed V and J ends, which lost 3 bases and 8 bases, there was a span of 9 bases. Per the germline V gene, CDR1 is SGHNT and CDR2 is YYREEE (reference sequence). CDR3 in amino acids: CASSSREDEQFF. The CDR3 nucleotides are TGTGCCAGCAGCTCCCGTGAAGATGAGCAGTTCTTC.

The chain uses TRBV5-1 and TRBJ2-1; D uncertain. V was pared by 4 bases and J by 5 bases, with 4 bases between. The germline gives CDR1 SGHRS, CDR2 YFSETQ. CDR3 size: 11 residues. The CDR3 protein is CASSENNEQFF. The CDR3 region has the DNA TGCGCCAGCAGCGAAAACAATGAGCAGTTCTTC.

The genes are TRBV12-5 and TRBJ1-2, with no clear D. Looked up from germline, CDR1 is LGHNT and CDR2 is FRNRAP. This CDR3 region has 14 residues. Trimming stripped 0 bases from V and 1 base from J, with 6 bases between. CDR3 DNA sequence: TGTGCTAGTGGTTTGGTTCCCAATAACTATGGCTACACCTTC. This gives the protein CASGLVPNNYGYTF.

This chain joins TRBV29-1 and TRBJ1-1, with a tentative D call TRBD1 (5 bases). The CDR3 length is 12 residues. Germline V gives CDR1 SQVTM, CDR2 ANQGSEA. Trimming stripped 5 bases from V and 1 base from J, with 8 bases between. The CDR3 sequence: CSVSQGNTEAFF. In nucleotides, the CDR3 is TGCAGCGTTAGTCAGGGGAACACTGAAGCTTTCTTT.

The rearrangement links TRBV18 to TRBJ2-2, with 11 bases lining up with TRBD1. This CDR3 has 15 amino acids. The junction had 0 bases not matched to a gene; V was cut back by 3 bases and J by 3 bases. CDR1 KGHSH and CDR2 LQKENI come from the germline V gene. The DNA for the CDR3 is TGTGCCAGCTCACCGGGACAGGGGGACACCGGGGAGCTGTTTTTT. Residues: CASSPGQGDTGELFF.

In its sample, this clone was seen a few times. The chain uses TRBV6-1 and TRBJ2-3; D possibly corresponds to TRBD2 (6 bases). The CDR3 runs to 15 residues. The germline V and J ends were trimmed by 3 bases and 0 bases, with 10 bases remaining between them. CDR1 and CDR2 from the germline V gene are MNHNS and SASEGT. This chain's CDR3 is CASSDWSGSTDTQYF. The CDR3 DNA reads TGTGCCAGCAGTGACTGGAGCGGGAGCACAGATACGCAGTATTTT.

The chain links TRBV7-4 to TRBJ2-4, with D uncertain. This CDR3 contains 16 residues. V was trimmed by 6 bases and J by 1 base, leaving 16 bases between them. Germline lookup yields CDR1 SGHVT and CDR2 SQSDAQ. CDR3 coding DNA: TGTGCCAGCAGTCCGGATGTCATTGAGGCCAAAAACATTCAGTACTTC. Translating it yields CASSPDVIEAKNIQYF.

The rearrangement links TRBV7-9 to TRBJ2-5; TRBD2 is a possible D gene (5 bases). Germline-derived CDR1 and CDR2 are SEHNR and FQNEAQ (reference sequence). The CDR3 is 15 residues long. V was pared by 7 bases and J by 2 bases, with 17 bases between. CDR3 sequence: CASTAPGRGQETQYF. In DNA form, the CDR3 reads TGTGCCAGCACCGCGCCGGGCCGAGGGCAAGAGACCCAGTACTTC.

The chain employs TRBV5-1 and TRBJ2-2, with 9 bases lining up with TRBD1. V was clipped by 0 bases and J by 7 bases; unmatched bases: 7. The CDR3 runs to 16 residues. Germline CDR1 SGHRS, CDR2 YFSETQ. The CDR3, as DNA: TGCGCCAGCAGCTTGGGGGACAGGGTCCCCGGCGGGGAGCTGTTTTTT. This gives the protein CASSLGDRVPGGELFF.

The rearrangement links TRBV7-2 to TRBJ2-3; 10 bases align to TRBD1. V lost 6 bases to trimming and J lost 7 bases; unmatched junction nucleotides: 7. Germline V gene data show CDR1 as SGHTA and CDR2 as FQGNSA. This CDR3 has 14 residues. For the CDR3, the DNA is TGTGCCAGCAGGATAGGGACAGGGGCATATACGCAGTATTTT. It encodes CASRIGTGAYTQYF.

The V gene is TRBV7-2, the J gene TRBJ1-3; D is undetermined. Germline loops: CDR1 SGHTA, CDR2 FQGNSA. V dropped 5 bases and J dropped 1 base, with 9 bases sitting between them. The CDR3 totals 14 residues. The CDR3 DNA reads TGTGCCAGCAGCCCTGGAGCGTCTGGAAACACCATATATTTT. Protein sequence: CASSPGASGNTIYF.

This clone turned up a few times. This chain connects TRBV18 to TRBJ2-1, with a possible D match to TRBD2 (6 bases). V dropped 8 bases and J dropped 0 bases, with 14 bases sitting between them. The length of the CDR3 is 15 residues. Per the germline V gene, CDR1 is KGHSH and CDR2 is LQKENI. DNA for the CDR3: TGTGCCAGCCGACGGGCCGGGAGCTCCTACAATGAGCAGTTCTTC. Amino acids: CASRRAGSSYNEQFF.